These 6 T cell receptor beta chains were all obtained from the same sample, sequenced in a study of vaccination and CD4 T cells after COVID-19. These TCRs' antigens remain unknown. The Oncomine TCR Beta short-read assay was applied to DNA of cultured CD4+ T cells. TCRdb passed the PCR reads through MiXCR, listing each CDR3 protein once. The sample carries some 15,000 distinct CDR3 sequences, less than 70% recorded once. Treatment given: approximately nine-day PBMC culture with coronavirus spike peptide pools or control peptides (ViraFEST assay). Sequencing was carried out using CD4+ T cells from blood, cultured in vitro. These receptors all come from a human donor who had recovered from COVID-19.

The chain carries TRBV6-1 and TRBJ1-2; D ambiguous. The CDR3 runs 13 residues. V was cut by 5 bases and J by 8 bases, with 15 bases left in between. Germline V lookup: CDR1 MNHNS, CDR2 SASEGT. CDR3 DNA sequence: TGTGCCAGCAGTCGGACGGGAGTTGAGGGCTACACCTTC. This gives the protein CASSRTGVEGYTF.

A note on this clonotype: At one of its ends the junction is not consistent with the germline gene, which may arise from a read error. V gene TRBV24-1 combines with J gene TRBJ2-3; D gene uncertain. This CDR3 comprises 14 residues. Germline assignment: CDR1 KGHDR and CDR2 SFDVKD. The CDR3 region has the DNA TGTGCCACCGGTGACCAATCTCTAGCAGATACGCAGTATTTT. It specifies CATGDQSLADTQYF.

This sequence joins TRBV7-9 and TRBJ2-2; TRBD2 agrees at 13 bases. Germline CDR1 is SEHNR and CDR2 is FQNEAQ (reference sequence). With 4 bases clipped from V and 4 bases from J, the junction kept 3 bases outside the gene matches. The length of the CDR3 is 16 residues. CDR3 residues: CASSSGLAGVTGELFF. CDR3 DNA: TGTGCCAGCAGCTCCGGACTAGCGGGAGTCACCGGGGAGCTGTTTTTT.

There are a few counts of this clonotype. The chain has TRBV20-1 and TRBJ2-2, with 9 bases matching TRBD1. The J segment lost 4 bases and the V segment lost 0 bases, leaving 3 bases of the junction unmatched. Germline V gene data show CDR1 as DFQATT and CDR2 as SNEGSKA (reference sequence). This CDR3 is 15 amino acids long. The CDR3 here is CSARELDRGTGELFF. In DNA form, the CDR3 reads TGCAGTGCTAGAGAATTGGACAGGGGCACCGGGGAGCTGTTTTTT.

The chain recombines TRBV12-3 or TRBV12-4 with TRBJ2-7; the D is unclear. V shed 5 bases and J shed 2 bases, with 22 bases lying between them. The CDR3 covers 17 residues. The CDR3 nucleotides read TGTGCCAGCAGTACCACCCCGCGCGGCACTCGGACCTACGAGCAGTACTTC. This encodes CASSTTPRGTRTYEQYF.

This clonotype was picked up one time. CDR3 nucleotide sequence: TGCGCCAGCAGCCAAACGGACTTAAAGACCCAGTACTTC. Protein product: CASSQTDLKTQYF. This chain joins TRBV4-1 and TRBJ2-5; D possibly corresponds to TRBD2 (5 bases). Trimming removed 2 bases from V and 6 bases from J, with 10 bases in between. Germline loops: CDR1 MGHRA, CDR2 YSYEKL. The CDR3 consists of 13 residues.